This record looks at one T cell receptor (beta chain) sequence and its context. The antigen is unknown. The length of the CDR3 is 16 residues. Germline V gene sequence: CDR1 SGHAT, CDR2 FQDESV (reference sequence). V trimming: 4 bases; J trimming: 3 bases; junction bases outside the gene matches: 6. These data belong to a study of beta chain features in type 1 diabetes. The entirety of the isolated RNA underwent reverse transcription, so expressed TCRB transcripts were sequenced. The repertoire was sequenced with immunoSEQ multiplex PCR; TCRdb's copy has only in-frame clones and lacks some. In the table there are hundreds of thousands of clones, about 16% of which are singletons. Study-wide points: A moderate, significant TCRB CDR3 shortening appeared in type 1 diabetes across four CD4+ subsets. Patients' naive, central memory and Treg TCRB repertoires seemed closer to one another than those of healthy donors. More deletions and fewer insertions at VDJ junctions were seen in type 1 diabetes patients.

The chain couples TRBV11-1 to TRBJ2-1; 10 bases agree with TRBD2. The clonotype was recovered from a man aged 18 to 29 in good health. The sample comprised naive CD4+ T cells from blood. CDR3 sequence (DNA): TGTGCCAGCAGCTCCCCTAGCGGGAGAAACTACAATGAGCAGTTCTTC. This translates into CASSSPSGRNYNEQFF.